The T cell receptor (beta chain) under discussion was sequenced for a study of cytomegalovirus exposure and HLA in healthy donors. Study information: Inside one of the first data releases sat about 85 million unique TCRs taken from HLA-typed donors.

Germline V lookup: CDR1 SNHLY, CDR2 FYNNEI. V lost 4 bases and J lost 3; bases outside the gene matches: 7. The CDR3 runs 15 residues. Study-wide findings and caveats: Other equally common chains were less clonally expanded than HLA-associated TCR beta chains, a later analysis showed.

This clone has more than one count but fewer than ten. Its antigen is as yet unknown. The study ran its PCR with 60 Vbeta and 13 Jbeta primers. Original analysis: Later reanalysis found 80 million or so unique TCR beta chains, 9 million to 12 million of them shared. The data were produced by immunoSEQ multiplex PCR, yet TCRdb's version contains in-frame clones alone and is incomplete. V, J and clone size derive from that table, while D and trimming were established from the DNA sequence. The sample consists of about 120,000 clones, around three quarters of them appearing once. The sequencing input was PBMCs. This clonotype was obtained from a man aged 25-45 years in good health and CMV-seronegative. The gene calls are TRBV2 and TRBJ2-5; 8 bases line up with TRBD1. Here the CDR3 reads CASSGRRGLKETQYF. In nucleotides, the CDR3 is TGTGCCAGCAGTGGCCGCAGGGGGCTTAAAGAGACCCAGTACTTC.